The 22 T cell receptor beta chains listed next were all sequenced from one sample in a study of blood T cell repertoires in COVID-19. Assay used: immunoSEQ multiplex PCR; TCRdb lists only in-frame clones, some missing. The sample yields around 260,000 clones, 86% seen once. Sequenced sample: peripheral blood. The receptors were gathered from a man aged 35-49 years who had recovered from COVID-19.

The chain joins TRBV27 to TRBJ2-3; TRBD2 matches 10 bases. In germline, CDR1 is MNHEY, CDR2 SMNVEV (reference sequence). V was pared by 6 bases and J by 6 bases, with 3 bases of the junction left unmatched. The CDR3 is 13 amino acids. The CDR3 DNA follows: TGTGCCAGCAGACTAGCGGGGTCCGATACGCAGTATTTT. This translates into CASRLAGSDTQYF.

This chain uses TRBV3-1 (or the pseudogene TRBV3-2) with TRBJ2-5, with TRBD2 matching over 8 bases. J was trimmed by 3 bases and V by 2 bases; bases with no gene match: 14. In germline, CDR1 is LGHDT, CDR2 YNNKEL (reference sequence). The CDR3 is 18 amino acids. The CDR3 DNA follows: TGTGCCAGCAGCCAAAGGCGGGGGGCTAATATATACAAAGAGACCCAGTACTTC. Translation: CASSQRRGANIYKETQYF.

The rearrangement links TRBV19 to TRBJ2-7, with D possibly TRBD2 on 5 matching bases. The germline V gene encodes CDR1 LNHDA and CDR2 SQIVND (reference sequence). V was shortened by 5 bases and J by 4 bases, with 21 bases between the two germline ends. The CDR3 totals 16 residues. For the CDR3, the DNA is TGTGCCAGTAGTGCAGTCAGCGGAGCGAGGCCGTACGAGCAGTACTTC. Its protein product is CASSAVSGARPYEQYF. Using reference TRBV19 and TRBJ2-7 for the parts outside the CDR3, the full variable domain is DGGITQSPKYLFRKEGQNVTLSCEQNLNHDAMYWYRQDPGQGLRLIYYSQIVNDFQKGDIAEGYSVSREKKESFPLTVTSAQKNPTAFYLCASSAVSGARPYEQYFGPGTRLTVT.

The rearrangement joins TRBV5-8 to TRBJ1-1; 8 bases align to TRBD1. J gave up 1 base and V 3 bases, and 5 bases lay outside the gene matches. The CDR3 spans 15 residues. Germline V gene lookup returns CDR1 SGHTS and CDR2 YDEGEE. CDR3 in amino acids: CASSSGTGPNTEAFF. The DNA of the CDR3 is TGTGCCAGCAGCTCCGGGACAGGACCGAACACTGAAGCTTTCTTT.

The V call is TRBV5-5, the J call TRBJ2-1; TRBD2 agrees at 7 bases. The germline V gene has CDR1 SGHKS and CDR2 YYEKEE (reference sequence). After removal of 7 bases from V and 6 bases from J, the junction contained 10 bases not matched to a gene. The length of the CDR3 is 14 residues. The CDR3 DNA follows: TGTGCCAGCGCCTTCACGGGCGGGGGCAATGAGCAGTTCTTC. Its translation: CASAFTGGGNEQFF.

The CDR3 bases are TGTGCCACCAGCAGGGGACAGCCTCTCACAGATACGCAGTATTTT. This encodes CATSRGQPLTDTQYF. The chain has TRBV15 and TRBJ2-3, with 7 bases lining up with TRBD1. Trimming at V came to 3 bases and at J to 2 bases, leaving 5 bases not matched to a gene. The CDR3 runs 15 residues. CDR1 and CDR2 from the germline V gene are LNHNV and YYDKDF (reference sequence).

The CDR3 reads CASSIDRGGNQPQHF. The CDR3 nucleotides are TGTGCCAGCAGCATCGACAGGGGGGGCAATCAGCCCCAGCATTTT. The chain links TRBV5-4 to TRBJ1-5; TRBD1 aligns across 9 bases. This CDR3 is 15 amino acids long. Germline lookup yields CDR1 SGHNT and CDR2 YYREEE (reference sequence). The ends lost 4 bases at V and 2 bases at J; junction bases unmatched: 4. The entire variable domain, with the rest obtained from reference TRBV5-4 and TRBJ1-5, is as follows: ETGVTQSPTHLIKTRGQQVTLRCSSQSGHNTVSWYQQALGQGPQFIFQYYREEENGRGNFPPRFSGLQFPNYSSELNVNALELDDSALYLCASSIDRGGNQPQHFGDGTRLSIL.

The V call is TRBV7-9, the J call TRBJ2-5; possibly TRBD2 for D (6 bases). Germline CDR1 and CDR2: SEHNR and FQNEAQ (reference sequence). The V end was cut by 3 bases, the J end by 5 bases, with 13 bases between. The length of the CDR3 is 14 residues. The CDR3: CASSLGVGGETQYF. CDR3 bases: TGTGCCAGCAGCTTGGGGGTAGGAGGGGAGACCCAGTACTTC.

The chain joins TRBV6-2 or TRBV6-3 to TRBJ2-7; TRBD2 aligns across 8 bases. The CDR3 is 15 residues long. V shed 4 bases and J 3 bases; nucleotides not matched to a gene: 8. Germline CDR1 reads MNHEY; CDR2 reads SVGEGT. The CDR3 reads CASSSVLAAVYEQYF. DNA of the CDR3: TGTGCCAGCAGTTCAGTACTAGCGGCAGTCTACGAGCAGTACTTC.

This clone appeared a single time. The chain carries TRBV29-1 and TRBJ2-3, with a possible D match to TRBD2 (6 bases). V was shortened by 4 bases and J by 4 bases, with 15 bases between the two germline ends. The length of the CDR3 is 14 residues. Germline V gene sequence: CDR1 SQVTM, CDR2 ANQGSEA. CDR3 residues: CSVVPGSHADTQYF. The CDR3 coding sequence is TGCAGCGTTGTGCCCGGGAGTCACGCAGATACGCAGTATTTT.

The sample holds a few counts of this clone. The rearrangement joins TRBV10-1 to TRBJ1-2, with a tentative D call TRBD1 (5 bases). The CDR3 is 15 residues long. The germline V gene has CDR1 WNHNN and CDR2 SYGVQD (reference sequence). V dropped 4 bases and J dropped 6 bases, with 18 bases sitting between them. The CDR3: CASSGAQGIADGYTF. CDR3 in DNA: TGCGCCAGCAGTGGAGCGCAGGGAATCGCTGATGGCTACACCTTC.

In its sample, this clone was seen once. The chain carries TRBV7-9 and TRBJ1-5; 9 bases agree with TRBD1. The J segment lost 7 bases and the V segment lost 3 bases, leaving 10 bases of the junction unmatched. Germline V lookup: CDR1 SEHNR, CDR2 FQNEAQ (reference sequence). CDR3 length equals 16 residues. Here the CDR3 reads CASSLGDRDRGQPQHF. The CDR3 nucleotides are TGTGCCAGCAGCTTGGGGGACAGGGATCGAGGCCAGCCCCAGCATTTT.

This clone was detected only a few times. This chain joins TRBV7-9 and TRBJ1-1; D not certain. The CDR3 contains 12 residues. Trimming took off 0 bases at V and 8 bases at J, with 7 bases between the two ends. Germline CDR1 and CDR2: SEHNR and FQNEAQ (reference sequence). CDR3 nucleotides: TGTGCCAGCAGCTTAGCGAGGTTGGAAGCTTTCTTT. Translating it yields CASSLARLEAFF.

The table lists this clone with a count of one. The chain couples TRBV7-8 to TRBJ2-7; 7 bases align to TRBD1. CDR1 SGHVS and CDR2 FQNEAQ come from the germline V gene. There are 14 residues in the CDR3. V lost 5 bases and J lost 0; bases outside the gene matches: 4. This chain's CDR3 is CASSPQGSSYEQYF. The CDR3, as DNA: TGTGCCAGCAGCCCACAGGGGAGCTCCTACGAGCAGTACTTC.

This clone has just one count. The chain recombines TRBV10-3 with TRBJ2-1; D not resolved. The CDR3 has 11 residues. Trimming pared 1 base from V and 8 bases from J, leaving 3 bases between. Germline V CDR1 and CDR2: ENHRY, SYGVKD. The CDR3 DNA reads TGTGCCATCAGTGAGTTCGATGAGCAGTTCTTC. This encodes CAISEFDEQFF.

This clone was detected once. The J gene is TRBJ2-7, the V gene TRBV7-9; TRBD1 might be the D (6 bases). The CDR3 runs 12 residues. V was clipped by 7 bases and J by 4 bases, with 11 bases between them. Germline CDR1 is SEHNR and CDR2 is FQNEAQ (reference sequence). CDR3 sequence reads: CASNQDSYEQYF. The CDR3 bases are TGTGCCAGCAACCAGGACAGTTACGAGCAGTACTTC.

The V call is TRBV2, the J call TRBJ2-7; D might be TRBD2 (7 bases). Germline CDR1 is SNHLY and CDR2 is FYNNEI. Trimming left V 5 bases short and J 5 bases short, with 19 bases between. The CDR3 runs to 15 residues. CDR3 nucleotides: TGTGCCAGCAGTATAAGGGGGGGACCAGGGGACGAGCAGTACTTC. It specifies CASSIRGGPGDEQYF.

This clone has a count of ten or more. The rearrangement uses TRBV30 and TRBJ2-7, with 10 bases fitting TRBD2. CDR1 is GTSNPN, CDR2 SVGIG, per germline (reference sequence). The V segment lost 2 bases and the J segment 6 bases; nucleotides outside the gene matches: 7. The CDR3 has 14 residues. The CDR3 reads CAWSNSGRAVEQYF. The CDR3 DNA follows: TGTGCCTGGAGTAACAGCGGGAGGGCGGTCGAGCAGTACTTC.

This rearrangement joins TRBV2 to TRBJ1-1, with D possibly TRBD1 on 5 matching bases. V lost 4 bases and J lost 3, with 12 bases in between. The CDR3 is 14 amino acids. Per the germline V gene, CDR1 is SNHLY and CDR2 is FYNNEI. The CDR3 region has the DNA TGTGCCAGCAGTGTTAGACGGGGGGACACTGAAGCTTTCTTT. Protein: CASSVRRGDTEAFF.

As DNA, the CDR3 is TGTGCCAGCAGCTTCCTCGGGACTTTCTCGGAGACCCAGTACTTC. The encoded protein is CASSFLGTFSETQYF. J is TRBJ2-5 and V is TRBV9, with D perhaps matching TRBD2 (6 bases). The CDR3 totals 15 residues. Germline assignment: CDR1 SGDLS and CDR2 YYNGEE. The V gene lost 4 bases and the J gene lost 5 bases, with 18 bases spanning the gap. Supplemented by reference TRBV9 and TRBJ2-5, the full variable domain reads DSGVTQTPKHLITATGQRVTLRCSPRSGDLSVYWYQQSLDQGLQFLIQYYNGEERAKGNILERFSAQQFPDLHSELNLSSLELGDSALYFCASSFLGTFSETQYFGPGTRLLVL.

The chain joins TRBV12-5 to TRBJ2-1; 9 bases are shared with TRBD1. CDR1 LGHNT and CDR2 FRNRAP come from the germline V gene. V trimming: 5 bases; J trimming: 13 bases; junction bases outside the gene matches: 9. The CDR3 has 13 residues. CDR3 in DNA: TGTGCTAGTGGTCCGGGCAGGGGACAGGGACAGTTCTTC. This gives the protein CASGPGRGQGQFF.

V usage is TRBV19 and J usage is TRBJ1-1, with D possibly matching TRBD1 (6 bases). The CDR3 extends over 15 amino acids. The germline CDR1 and CDR2 sequences are LNHDA and SQIVND (reference sequence). Trimming removed 5 bases from V and 7 bases from J, with 20 bases in between. As DNA, the CDR3 is TGTGCCAGTAGTCTACGGTTGGGGGCCCCGGATGAAGCTTTCTTT. Amino acid sequence: CASSLRLGAPDEAFF.